What follows are 10 T cell receptor beta chains derived from one specimen sequenced in a study of PD-L1 blockade in urothelial cancer. Profiled with immunoSEQ multiplex PCR; TCRdb holds only in-frame clones, not every one. The top ten hold 25% to 40% of the sample, which has about 26,000 clones, about 88% seen once. The sequencing used PBMCs, collected around atezolizumab (anti-PD-L1) treatment. These receptors all come from a man aged 55-75 years with urothelial cancer.

The V gene is TRBV27, the J gene TRBJ1-1; D call uncertain. Germline V gene data show CDR1 as MNHEY and CDR2 as SMNVEV (reference sequence). The CDR3 loop spans 15 amino acids. V lost 4 bases, J lost 0 bases, and 12 bases lay in between. CDR3 sequence reads: CASSSRQMMNTEAFF. Here the CDR3 DNA reads TGTGCCAGCAGTTCCAGGCAGATGATGAACACTGAAGCTTTCTTT.

The V and J genes are TRBV5-1 and TRBJ1-1, with 7 positions matching TRBD1. The CDR3 extends over 16 amino acids. The J segment lost 2 bases and the V segment lost 0 bases, leaving 7 bases of the junction unmatched. Germline V gene data show CDR1 as SGHRS and CDR2 as YFSETQ. The CDR3: CASSLAPAGGNTEAFF. The CDR3 DNA reads TGCGCCAGCAGCTTGGCCCCGGCAGGGGGTAACACTGAAGCTTTCTTT.

The CDR3 DNA sequence: TGTGCCAGCAGTCCCGGAGGCCAAAGGAGTAGCTATGGCTACACCTTC. It codes for CASSPGGQRSSYGYTF. The J gene is TRBJ1-2, the V gene TRBV7-2; the D is unclear. CDR3 length equals 16 residues. Trimming pared 6 bases from V and 4 bases from J, leaving 21 bases between. Germline V CDR1 and CDR2: SGHTA, FQGNSA.

By sample fraction, this clone is large. V is TRBV13 and J is TRBJ2-7; D is perhaps TRBD2 (7 bases). Germline V CDR1 and CDR2: PRHDT, FYEKMQ (reference sequence). V lost 3 bases, J lost 8 bases, and 14 bases lay in between. The CDR3 is made up of 13 amino acids. CDR3 loop: CASSFASGGQQYF. As DNA, the CDR3 is TGTGCCAGCAGCTTCGCATCCGGGGGGCAGCAGTACTTC.

The chain recombines TRBV5-1 with TRBJ2-7; 11 nucleotides line up with TRBD2. V shed 0 bases, J shed 1 base, and the junction held 3 bases outside the gene matches. The CDR3 is 16 amino acids. Germline V gene data show CDR1 as SGHRS and CDR2 as YFSETQ. The CDR3 loop is CASSLDLAGGSYEQYF. The CDR3 nucleotides read TGCGCCAGCAGCTTGGATCTAGCGGGGGGATCCTACGAGCAGTACTTC.

V is TRBV2 and J is TRBJ1-3; D is unclear. The CDR3 consists of 14 residues. The germline V gene has CDR1 SNHLY and CDR2 FYNNEI. The V end was cut by 6 bases, the J end by 8 bases, with 17 bases between. This CDR3 reads CASSQDPVGHTIYF. The CDR3 nucleotides are TGTGCCAGCAGCCAAGACCCGGTGGGCCACACCATATATTTT.

This chain connects TRBV10-2 to TRBJ2-1; a weak D match, TRBD2 (5 bases). V lost 6 bases and J 4 bases, leaving 13 bases between the germline ends. This CDR3 comprises 14 residues. Germline V gives CDR1 WSHSY, CDR2 SAAADI. Written as DNA, the CDR3 is TGCGCCAGCAGCGGACTGGAGATTTACAATGAGCAGTTCTTC. Translation gives CASSGLEIYNEQFF.

The chain combines TRBV5-1 with TRBJ2-3; D is perhaps TRBD2 (5 bases). V shed 0 bases and J shed 2 bases, with 7 bases lying between them. Germline V gene lookup returns CDR1 SGHRS and CDR2 YFSETQ. The CDR3 loop spans 14 amino acids. The CDR3 coding sequence is TGCGCCAGCAGCTTGGAACTAGACACAGATACGCAGTATTTT. Encoded protein: CASSLELDTDTQYF.

V gene TRBV15 combines with J gene TRBJ1-1, with TRBD1 matching 9 bases. Per the germline V gene, CDR1 is LNHNV and CDR2 is YYDKDF (reference sequence). The V segment lost 3 bases and the J segment 4 bases; nucleotides outside the gene matches: 6. The CDR3 extends over 15 amino acids. The DNA for the CDR3 is TGTGCCACCAGCAGCAAGACAGGGGGAGCCACTGAAGCTTTCTTT. This sequence encodes CATSSKTGGATEAFF.

The chain couples TRBV4-2 to TRBJ1-3, with D maybe TRBD1 (6 bases). CDR1 and CDR2 from the germline V gene are LGHNA and YNFKEQ. The germline V and J ends were trimmed by 3 bases and 4 bases, with 16 bases remaining between them. This CDR3 has 16 residues. Here the CDR3 reads CASSQTRQGRGNTIYF. The CDR3 DNA reads TGTGCCAGCAGCCAGACGCGGCAGGGGAGAGGAAACACCATATATTTT.